The clone carrying this TCR beta chain was recorded many times. No antigen is known for it. The entry originates in a study of T cells in Graves' hyperthyroidism and ophthalmopathy. Overall study context: Peripheral blood samples were taken at initial diagnosis, prior to any treatment. Study results and limitations: Ophthalmopathy was separated from stable hyperthyroidism by a 13 V-J model.

RNA transcripts were the template for amplifying TCR beta CDR3 regions. During a first-round RT-PCR of the TCR CDR3, the HTBI primer set was used. TCRdb redid the calling of the multiplex PCR reads with MiXCR, one entry per CDR3 protein. Among about 250,000 distinct CDR3 sequences, around 25% were seen once, and the ten largest hold around 40%. For ophthalmopathy patients, the Clinical Activity Score was at least 3 and the NOSPECS grade at least 4; duration was under 3 months. Exclusion of a patient resulted from uncontrolled infection, other autoimmune disease, pregnancy or lactation. V dropped 4 bases and J dropped 4; count of bases not matched to a gene: 14. The CDR3 contains 17 residues. Germline-derived CDR1 and CDR2 are SGHNT and YENEEA.

The rearrangement uses TRBV11-3 and TRBJ2-7; the match to TRBD1 covers 9 bases. Sequenced material: blood. This TCR derives from a woman in her thirties or forties with Graves' ophthalmopathy. The CDR3: CASSSQHRGLSLYEQYF. For the CDR3, the DNA is TGTGCCAGCAGCTCCCAACACAGGGGGCTTTCGTTGTACGAGCAGTACTTC.